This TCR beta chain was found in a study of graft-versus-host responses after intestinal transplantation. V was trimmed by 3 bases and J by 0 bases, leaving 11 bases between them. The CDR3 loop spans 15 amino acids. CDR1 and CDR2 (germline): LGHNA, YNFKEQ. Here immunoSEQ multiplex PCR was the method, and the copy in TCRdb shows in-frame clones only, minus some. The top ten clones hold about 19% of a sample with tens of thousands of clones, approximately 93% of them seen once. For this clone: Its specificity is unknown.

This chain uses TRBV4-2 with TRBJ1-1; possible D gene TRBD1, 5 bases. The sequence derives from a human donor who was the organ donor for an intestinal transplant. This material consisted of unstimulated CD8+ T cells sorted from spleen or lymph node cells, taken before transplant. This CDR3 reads CASSHGGHLNTEAFF. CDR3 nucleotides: TGTGCCAGCAGCCACGGTGGACACTTGAACACTGAAGCTTTCTTT.